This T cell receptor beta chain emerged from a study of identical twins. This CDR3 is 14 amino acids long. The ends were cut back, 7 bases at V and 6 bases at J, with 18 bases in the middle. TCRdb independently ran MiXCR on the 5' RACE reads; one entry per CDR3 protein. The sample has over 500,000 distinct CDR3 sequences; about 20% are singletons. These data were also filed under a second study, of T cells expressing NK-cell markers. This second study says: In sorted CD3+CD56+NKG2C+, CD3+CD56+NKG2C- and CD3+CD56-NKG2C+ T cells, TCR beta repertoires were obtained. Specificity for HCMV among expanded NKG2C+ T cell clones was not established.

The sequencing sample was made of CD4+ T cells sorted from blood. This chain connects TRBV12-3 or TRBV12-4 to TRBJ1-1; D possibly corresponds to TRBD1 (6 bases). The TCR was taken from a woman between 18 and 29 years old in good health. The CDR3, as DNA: TGTGCCAGCACCATGAGCAGGGGCGAGGCTGAAGCTTTCTTT. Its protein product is CASTMSRGEAEAFF.